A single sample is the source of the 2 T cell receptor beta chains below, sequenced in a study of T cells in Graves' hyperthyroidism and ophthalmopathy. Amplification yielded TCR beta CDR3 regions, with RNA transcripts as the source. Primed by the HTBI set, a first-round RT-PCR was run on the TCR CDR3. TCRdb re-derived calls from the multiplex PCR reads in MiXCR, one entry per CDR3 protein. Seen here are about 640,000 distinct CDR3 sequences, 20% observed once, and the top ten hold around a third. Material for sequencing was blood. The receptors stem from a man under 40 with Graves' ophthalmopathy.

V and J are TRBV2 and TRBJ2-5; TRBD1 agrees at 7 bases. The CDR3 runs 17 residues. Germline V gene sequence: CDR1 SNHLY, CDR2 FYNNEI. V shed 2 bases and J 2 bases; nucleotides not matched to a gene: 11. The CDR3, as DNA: TGTGCCAGCAGTGAAAGGGGTTTGACAGGGCCTCAAGAGACCCAGTACTTC. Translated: CASSERGLTGPQETQYF.

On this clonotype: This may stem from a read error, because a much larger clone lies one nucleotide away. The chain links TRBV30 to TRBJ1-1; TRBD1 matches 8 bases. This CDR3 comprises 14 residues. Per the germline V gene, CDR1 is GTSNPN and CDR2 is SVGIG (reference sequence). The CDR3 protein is CAGRDRRGNTKAFF. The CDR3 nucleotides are TGTGCCGGGCGGGACAGGAGGGGGAACACTAAAGCTTTCTTT.